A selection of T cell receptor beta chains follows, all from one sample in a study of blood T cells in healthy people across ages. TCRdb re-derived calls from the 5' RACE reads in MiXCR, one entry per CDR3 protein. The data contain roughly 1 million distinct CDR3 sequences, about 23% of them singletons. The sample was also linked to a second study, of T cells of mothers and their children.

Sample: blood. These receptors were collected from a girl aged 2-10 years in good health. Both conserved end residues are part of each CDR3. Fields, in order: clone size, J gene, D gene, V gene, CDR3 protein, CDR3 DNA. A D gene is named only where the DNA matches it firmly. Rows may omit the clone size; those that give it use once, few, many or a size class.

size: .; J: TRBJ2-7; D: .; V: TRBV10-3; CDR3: CAISLRELGYAQYF; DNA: TGTGCCATCAGTCTCAGGGAGCTTGGCTACGCGCAGTACTTC
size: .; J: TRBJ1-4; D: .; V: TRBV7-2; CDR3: CASSSSEAGLKLFF; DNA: TGTGCCAGCAGCTCATCAGAGGCCGGGCTAAAACTGTTTTTT
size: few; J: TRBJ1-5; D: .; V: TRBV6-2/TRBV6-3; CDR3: CASSYPQRPQHF; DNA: TGTGCCAGCAGTTATCCCCAGAGGCCCCAGCATTTT
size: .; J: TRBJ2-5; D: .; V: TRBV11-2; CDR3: CASSSWAAQETQYF; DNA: TGTGCCAGCAGCTCTTGGGCAGCACAAGAGACCCAGTACTTC
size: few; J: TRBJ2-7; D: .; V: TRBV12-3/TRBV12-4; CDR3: CASSLLGVLHEQYF; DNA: TGTGCCAGCAGTTTATTGGGAGTACTCCACGAGCAGTACTTC
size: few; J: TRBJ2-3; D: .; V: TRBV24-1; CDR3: CATSDFGQISLYF; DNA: TGTGCCACCAGTGATTTCGGACAGATAAGCCTGTATTTT
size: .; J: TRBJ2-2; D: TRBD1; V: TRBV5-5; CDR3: CASQDRGDTGELFF; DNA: TGTGCCAGCCAGGACAGGGGGGACACCGGGGAGCTGTTTTTT
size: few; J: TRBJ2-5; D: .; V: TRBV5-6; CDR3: CASSFREAVETQYF; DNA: TGTGCCAGCAGCTTTAGGGAAGCGGTAGAGACCCAGTACTTC
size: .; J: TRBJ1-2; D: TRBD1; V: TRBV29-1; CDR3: CSVEALGQGKGGYTF; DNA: TGCAGCGTTGAAGCTCTGGGACAGGGGAAGGGTGGCTACACCTTC
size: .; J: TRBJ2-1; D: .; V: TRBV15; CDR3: CATSREDWGLYNEQFF; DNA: TGTGCCACCAGCAGAGAAGATTGGGGGCTCTACAATGAGCAGTTCTTC
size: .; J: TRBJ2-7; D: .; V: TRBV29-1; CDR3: CSVVPKTSYEQYF; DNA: TGCAGCGTTGTACCCAAAACCTCCTACGAGCAGTACTTC
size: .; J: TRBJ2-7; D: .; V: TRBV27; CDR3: CASSPYTNSYEQYF; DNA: TGTGCCAGCAGCCCCTATACTAACTCCTACGAGCAGTACTTC
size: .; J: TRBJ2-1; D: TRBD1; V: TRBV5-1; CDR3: CASTRTGYNEQFF; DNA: TGCGCCAGCACCCGGACAGGGTACAATGAGCAGTTCTTC
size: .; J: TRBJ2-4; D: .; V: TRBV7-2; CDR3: CASSYGGQGRAKNIQYF; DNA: TGTGCCAGCAGCTATGGGGGGCAGGGACGGGCCAAAAACATTCAGTACTTC
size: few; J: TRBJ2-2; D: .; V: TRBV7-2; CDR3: CASSSPFSNTRELFF; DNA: TGTGCCAGCAGCTCGCCCTTTTCTAACACCAGGGAGCTGTTTTTT
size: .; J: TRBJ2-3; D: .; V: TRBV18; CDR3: CASRPDPADTQYF; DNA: TGTGCCAGCCGTCCGGACCCAGCAGATACGCAGTATTTT
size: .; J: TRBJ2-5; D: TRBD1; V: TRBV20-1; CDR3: CSYRGMKTQYF; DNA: TGCAGCTACAGGGGGATGAAGACCCAGTACTTC
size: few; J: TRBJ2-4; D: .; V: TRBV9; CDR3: CASSVGSFGDIQYF; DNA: TGTGCCAGCAGCGTTGGGTCTTTCGGGGACATTCAGTACTTC
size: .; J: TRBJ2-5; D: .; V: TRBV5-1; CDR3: CASSLFPSQETQYF; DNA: TGCGCCAGCAGCTTGTTCCCCTCACAAGAGACCCAGTACTTC
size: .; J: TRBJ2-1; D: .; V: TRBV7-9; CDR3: CASSLRRERGNEQFF; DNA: TGTGCCAGCAGCTTAAGGAGGGAGAGAGGGAATGAGCAGTTCTTC
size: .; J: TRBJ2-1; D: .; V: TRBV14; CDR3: CASSLLPDSIEQFF; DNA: TGTGCCAGCAGCCTCCTCCCGGACTCCATAGAGCAGTTCTTC
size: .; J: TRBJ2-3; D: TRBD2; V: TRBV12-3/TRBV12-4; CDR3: CASSLRAGVDAQYF; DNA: TGTGCCAGCAGTTTGCGAGCGGGGGTAGATGCGCAGTATTTT
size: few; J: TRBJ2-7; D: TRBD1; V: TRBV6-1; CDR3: CASSLGTDLAEQYF; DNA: TGTGCCAGCAGCCTAGGGACAGACCTCGCCGAGCAGTACTTC
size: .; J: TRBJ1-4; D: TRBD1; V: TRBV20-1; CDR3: CSADSRGFTNEKLFF; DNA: TGCAGTGCCGATTCCAGGGGGTTCACTAATGAAAAACTGTTTTTT
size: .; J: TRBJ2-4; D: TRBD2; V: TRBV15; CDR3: CATSRSSTSGSEYF; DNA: TGTGCCACCAGCAGATCATCGACTAGCGGGTCGGAGTACTTC
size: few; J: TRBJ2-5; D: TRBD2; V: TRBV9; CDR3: CASNGGGEETQYF; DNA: TGTGCCAGCAACGGCGGGGGGGAAGAGACCCAGTACTTC
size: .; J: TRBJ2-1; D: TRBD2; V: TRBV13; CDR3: CASRGGTNEQFF; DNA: TGTGCCAGCAGGGGGGGGACGAATGAGCAGTTCTTC
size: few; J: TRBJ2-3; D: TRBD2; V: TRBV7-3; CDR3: CASSLGLRGGTDTQYF; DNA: TGTGCCAGCAGCTTAGGATTGCGGGGGGGAACAGATACGCAGTATTTT
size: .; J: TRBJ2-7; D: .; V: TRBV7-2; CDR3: CASSVEEGGRYEQYF; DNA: TGTGCCAGCAGCGTGGAGGAGGGAGGTCGCTACGAGCAGTACTTC
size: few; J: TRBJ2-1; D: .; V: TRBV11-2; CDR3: CAGSLEAGSSNF; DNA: TGTGCCGGCAGCTTAGAGGCAGGCTCCTCAAACTTC
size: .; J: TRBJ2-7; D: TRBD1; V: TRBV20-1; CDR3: CSAGTGATYEQYF; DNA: TGCAGTGCAGGGACAGGTGCCACTTACGAGCAGTACTTC
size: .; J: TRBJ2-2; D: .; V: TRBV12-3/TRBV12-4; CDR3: CASTLIGGELFF; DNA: TGTGCCAGCACCCTGATTGGCGGGGAGCTGTTTTTT
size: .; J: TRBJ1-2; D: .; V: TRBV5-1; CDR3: CASTRDQGRNYGYTF; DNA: TGCGCCAGCACCCGAGACCAGGGGAGGAACTATGGCTACACCTTC
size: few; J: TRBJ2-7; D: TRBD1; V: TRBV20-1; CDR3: CSAREMRQGANEQYF; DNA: TGCAGTGCCCGTGAGATGCGACAGGGGGCCAACGAGCAGTACTTC
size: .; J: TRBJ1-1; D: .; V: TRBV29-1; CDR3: CSVESGLNTEAFF; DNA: TGCAGCGTTGAATCCGGTTTGAACACTGAAGCTTTCTTT
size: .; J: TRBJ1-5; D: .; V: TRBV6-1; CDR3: CASLVSGSNQPQHF; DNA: TGTGCCAGCCTTGTTTCTGGTAGCAATCAGCCCCAGCATTTT
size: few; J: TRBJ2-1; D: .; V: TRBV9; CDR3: CASSGGNSYNEQFF; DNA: TGTGCCAGCAGCGGTGGGAATAGCTACAATGAGCAGTTCTTC
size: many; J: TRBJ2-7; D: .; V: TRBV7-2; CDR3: CASSPSTYEQYF; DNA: TGTGCCAGCAGCCCAAGCACCTACGAGCAGTACTTC
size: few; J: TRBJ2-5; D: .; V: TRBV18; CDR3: CASSPDTRVRETQYF; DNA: TGTGCCAGCTCACCGGACACTCGTGTAAGAGAGACCCAGTACTTC
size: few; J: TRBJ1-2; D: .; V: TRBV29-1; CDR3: CSVVQANANYGYTF; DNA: TGCAGCGTTGTACAGGCCAACGCTAACTATGGCTACACCTTC
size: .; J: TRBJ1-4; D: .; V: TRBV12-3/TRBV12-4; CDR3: CASSPDSNRKAKLFF; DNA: TGTGCCAGCAGTCCCGACTCTAATCGCAAGGCAAAACTGTTTTTT
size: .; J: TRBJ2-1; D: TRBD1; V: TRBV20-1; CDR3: CSARKDHLGTGNVNEQFF; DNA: TGCAGTGCTAGAAAGGACCATCTTGGGACAGGGAATGTCAATGAGCAGTTCTTC
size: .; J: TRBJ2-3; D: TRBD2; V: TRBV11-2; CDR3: CASSLVSGGGDTQYF; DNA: TGTGCCAGCAGCTTAGTCAGCGGGGGTGGAGATACGCAGTATTTT
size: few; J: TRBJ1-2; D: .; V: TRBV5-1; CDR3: CASSLEEGRGYGYTF; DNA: TGCGCCAGCAGCTTGGAGGAGGGCAGGGGTTATGGCTACACCTTC
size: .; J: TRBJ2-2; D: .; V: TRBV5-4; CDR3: CAMWGEHTGELFF; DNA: TGTGCCATGTGGGGAGAGCACACCGGGGAGCTGTTTTTT